This is a list of T cell receptor beta chains from one sample in a study of tumor-infiltrating lymphocytes in primary liver carcinoma. Via MiXCR, TCRdb re-called the multiplex PCR reads, giving one row per CDR3 protein. The sample has roughly 200,000 distinct CDR3 sequences, around 85% seen once; the top ten hold less than 20%. The sample was tumor tissue from primary liver carcinoma. These receptors all come from a man aged 35 to 55 with primary liver carcinoma and hepatitis B virus infection. The CDR3 runs from the conserved cysteine through the conserved F or W. The D gene is left open where the match is weak. The size field is filled for only some rows; it gives once, few, many or a size class.

J: TRBJ2-7
V: TRBV29-1
size: NA
D: NA
CDR3: CSVASVWGTPYEQYF
DNA: TGCAGCGTTGCGAGTGTATGGGGGACGCCCTACGAGCAGTACTTC

J: TRBJ1-5
V: TRBV4-1
size: NA
D: NA
CDR3: CASSPVERVGKQPLHF
DNA: TGCGCCAGCAGCCCCGTTGAGAGGGTTGGCAAACAGCCCCTGCATTTT

J: TRBJ2-2
V: TRBV4-1
size: NA
D: NA
CDR3: CASGQLTLYGELFF
DNA: TGCGCCAGCGGCCAACTTACCCTCTACGGGGAACTGTTTTTT

J: TRBJ2-7
V: TRBV10-2
size: NA
D: NA
CDR3: CASSNDNHEQYF
DNA: TGCGCCAGCAGTAATGACAACCACGAGCAATACTTC

J: TRBJ1-4
V: TRBV4-3
size: NA
D: NA
CDR3: CASSQDLRGRSGKLFF
DNA: TGCGCCAGTAGCCAAGATCTTAGGGGAAGAAGTGGAAAACTGTTTTTT

J: TRBJ2-7
V: TRBV12-3/TRBV12-4
size: NA
D: NA
CDR3: CASSLRSGGQYF
DNA: TGCGCCAGCAGTCTCCGTTCGGGTGGGCAGTACTTC

J: TRBJ2-1
V: TRBV6-1
size: NA
D: NA
CDR3: CASDMGGSYNEQFF
DNA: TGTGCCAGCGACATGGGGGGCTCCTATAATGAGCAGTTCTTC

J: TRBJ2-3
V: TRBV4-3
size: NA
D: NA
CDR3: CASSQDLNTPDMQYF
DNA: TGCGCTAGCAGCCAAGATTTAAACACCCCAGATATGCAATATTTT

J: TRBJ2-5
V: TRBV12-3/TRBV12-4
size: NA
D: TRBD2
CDR3: CANRLSGIETQYF
DNA: TGTGCCAACAGGCTAAGCGGGATAGAGACCCAGTACTTC

J: TRBJ1-5
V: TRBV4-1
size: many
D: TRBD1
CDR3: CASSQQGVGLGQPQHF
DNA: TGCGCCAGCAGCCAGCAGGGGGTCGGGCTGGGTCAGCCCCAGCATTTT

J: TRBJ2-7
V: TRBV4-2
size: NA
D: TRBD2
CDR3: CTSSHTSDSYEHYF
DNA: TGCACCAGCAGTCATACTAGCGATTCCTACGAGCACTACTTC

J: TRBJ1-1
V: TRBV6-1
size: many
D: NA
CDR3: CASSVEGGPEAFF
DNA: TGTGCCAGCAGTGTCGAGGGAGGACCTGAAGCTTTCTTT

J: TRBJ2-4
V: TRBV12-3/TRBV12-4
size: many
D: NA
CDR3: CASSHAAGRERHIQYF
DNA: TGTGCCAGCAGTCACGCGGCGGGACGGGAGCGGCACATTCAGTACTTC

J: TRBJ1-5
V: TRBV5-5
size: NA
D: TRBD1
CDR3: CASNSGQTISNRSQHF
DNA: TGTGCCAGCAACTCGGGACAGACGATTAGCAATCGGTCCCAGCATTTT

J: TRBJ1-6
V: TRBV11-1
size: NA
D: NA
CDR3: CASSQTLVSPFHF
DNA: TGTGCTAGCAGCCAGACACTGGTTTCACCCTTCCACTTT

J: TRBJ2-7
V: TRBV12-3/TRBV12-4
size: NA
D: NA
CDR3: CASSFLTHEQYF
DNA: TGTGCCAGTAGTTTTTTGACCCACGAGCAGTACTTC

J: TRBJ2-3
V: TRBV11-2
size: once
D: NA
CDR3: CASNRRSTGNTDTQDF
DNA: TGTGCCAGCAATAGAAGAAGTACAGGGAACACAGATACGCAGGATTTT

J: TRBJ2-1
V: TRBV2
size: NA
D: NA
CDR3: CASSEVSGEYGEQFF
DNA: TGTGCCAGCAGTGAAGTATCGGGAGAATATGGTGAGCAGTTCTTC

J: TRBJ1-1
V: TRBV29-1
size: NA
D: NA
CDR3: CSVSPGWGMNTEDFF
DNA: TGCAGCGTTTCCCCTGGATGGGGAATGAACACTGAAGATTTCTTT

J: TRBJ2-3
V: TRBV6-1
size: once
D: NA
CDR3: CASSEESSYAGGTQYF
DNA: TGTGCCAGCAGTGAGGAAAGTTCCTACGCCGGTGGTACGCAGTATTTT

J: TRBJ2-2
V: TRBV4-1
size: NA
D: TRBD1
CDR3: CATSPRTGVLITGELFF
DNA: TGCGCCACCAGCCCCCGAACAGGGGTCCTAATCACCGGGGAGCTGTTTTTT

J: TRBJ2-7
V: TRBV6-2/TRBV6-3
size: NA
D: NA
CDR3: CASSYWGAETEDYEQYF
DNA: TGTGCCAGCAGTTATTGGGGAGCAGAGACAGAGGACTACGAGCAGTACTTC

J: TRBJ2-1
V: TRBV14
size: NA
D: NA
CDR3: CASSAVARWVNNGHFF
DNA: TGTGCCAGCAGTGCCGTAGCGAGATGGGTAAACAATGGGCATTTCTTC

J: TRBJ2-1
V: TRBV6-1
size: NA
D: TRBD1
CDR3: CASTGDRGLSNEQFF
DNA: TGTGCCAGCACTGGGGACAGGGGGCTTAGCAATGAGCAGTTCTTC

J: TRBJ2-7
V: TRBV29-1
size: NA
D: NA
CDR3: CSVIRHGYSYEQYF
DNA: TGCAGCGTTATAAGACATGGCTATTCCTACGAGCAGTATTTC

J: TRBJ2-7
V: TRBV6-2/TRBV6-3
size: NA
D: NA
CDR3: CASSYQVPDEQNF
DNA: TGTGCCAGCAGTTACCAGGTACCCGACGAGCAGAACTTC

J: TRBJ1-2
V: TRBV29-1
size: NA
D: NA
CDR3: CNVGAPTGTQVANYGNTF
DNA: TGCAACGTTGGGGCGCCAACAGGAACTCAAGTGGCTAACTATGGCAACACCTTC

J: TRBJ2-3
V: TRBV6-1
size: NA
D: NA
CDR3: CASSEEVLEVYIDTQYF
DNA: TGTGCCAGCAGTGAAGAGGTACTAGAAGTCTACATAGATACGCAGTATTTT